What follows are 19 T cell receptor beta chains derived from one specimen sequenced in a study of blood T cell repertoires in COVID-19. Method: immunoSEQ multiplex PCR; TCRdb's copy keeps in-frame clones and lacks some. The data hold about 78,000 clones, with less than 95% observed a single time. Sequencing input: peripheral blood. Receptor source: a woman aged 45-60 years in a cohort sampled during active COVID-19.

The CDR3 region has the DNA TGTGCCAGCAGCCCACCCCCCGGGCAAGAGACCCAGTACTTC. It encodes CASSPPPGQETQYF. The chain employs TRBV28 and TRBJ2-5; D gene unclear. The CDR3 length is 14 residues. Germline assignment: CDR1 MDHEN and CDR2 SYDVKM. V lost 6 bases and J lost 2, with 13 bases in between.

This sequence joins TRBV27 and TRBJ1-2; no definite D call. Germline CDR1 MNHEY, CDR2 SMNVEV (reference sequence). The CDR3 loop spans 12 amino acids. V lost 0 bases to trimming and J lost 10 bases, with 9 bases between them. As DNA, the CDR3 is TGTGCCAGCAGTTTATCTGGCCTTTTCTACACCTTC. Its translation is CASSLSGLFYTF.

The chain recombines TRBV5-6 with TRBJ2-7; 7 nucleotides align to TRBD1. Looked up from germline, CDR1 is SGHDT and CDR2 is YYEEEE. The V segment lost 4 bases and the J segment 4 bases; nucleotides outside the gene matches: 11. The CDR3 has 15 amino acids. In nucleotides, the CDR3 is TGTGCCAGCAGCCCCGGGACAGTCATACCTTACGAGCAGTACTTC. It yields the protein CASSPGTVIPYEQYF. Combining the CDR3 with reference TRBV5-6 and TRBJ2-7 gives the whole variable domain DAGVTQSPTHLIKTRGQQVTLRCSPKSGHDTVSWYQQALGQGPQFIFQYYEEEERQRGNFPDRFSGHQFPNYSSELNVNALLLGDSALYLCASSPGTVIPYEQYFGPGTRLTVT.

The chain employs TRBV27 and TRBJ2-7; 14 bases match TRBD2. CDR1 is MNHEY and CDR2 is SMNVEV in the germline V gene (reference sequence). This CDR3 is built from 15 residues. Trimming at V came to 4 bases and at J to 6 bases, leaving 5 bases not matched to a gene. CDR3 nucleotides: TGTGCCAGCAGTTCCCGACTAGCGGGAGGGGGCGAGCAGTACTTC. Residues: CASSSRLAGGGEQYF.

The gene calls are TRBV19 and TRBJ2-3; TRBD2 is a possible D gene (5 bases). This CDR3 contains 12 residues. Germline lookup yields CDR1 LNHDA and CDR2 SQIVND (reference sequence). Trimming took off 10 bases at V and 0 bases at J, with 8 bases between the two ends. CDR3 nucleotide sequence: TGTGCCAAGTTAGCGAGCACAGATACGCAGTATTTT. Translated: CAKLASTDTQYF.

DNA of the CDR3: TGTGCCAGCAGCGTAGAGCCCCGGGTAGCCTCCCCCAGCTCTGGGGCCAACGTCCTGACTTTC. This sequence encodes CASSVEPRVASPSSGANVLTF. V and J are TRBV9 and TRBJ2-6; no clear D. The V gene's germline CDR1 is SGDLS and CDR2 YYNGEE. The ends were cut back, 0 bases at V and 0 bases at J, with 22 bases in the middle. The CDR3 runs to 21 residues.

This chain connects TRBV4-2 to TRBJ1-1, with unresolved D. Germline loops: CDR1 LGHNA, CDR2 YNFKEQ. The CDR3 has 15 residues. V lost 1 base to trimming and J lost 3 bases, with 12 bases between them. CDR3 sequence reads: CASSQGGLEDTEAFF. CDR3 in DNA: TGTGCCAGCAGCCAAGGAGGCTTGGAGGACACTGAAGCTTTCTTT.

The CDR3: CASSFSGRAFDEQYF. CDR3 sequence (DNA): TGTGCCAGCAGCTTTAGCGGGAGGGCCTTCGACGAGCAGTACTTC. This chain links TRBV9 with TRBJ2-7; TRBD2 matches 11 bases. Germline values: CDR1 SGDLS, CDR2 YYNGEE. The CDR3 totals 15 residues. The V gene end was trimmed by 4 bases and the J gene end by 5 bases; junction bases not matched to a gene: 8.

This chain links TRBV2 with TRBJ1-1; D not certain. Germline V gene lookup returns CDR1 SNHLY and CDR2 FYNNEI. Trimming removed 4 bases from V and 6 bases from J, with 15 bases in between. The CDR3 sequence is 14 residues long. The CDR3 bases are TGTGCCAGCAGTGGAACGTCCTGGGGAGCTGAAGCTTTCTTT. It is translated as CASSGTSWGAEAFF.

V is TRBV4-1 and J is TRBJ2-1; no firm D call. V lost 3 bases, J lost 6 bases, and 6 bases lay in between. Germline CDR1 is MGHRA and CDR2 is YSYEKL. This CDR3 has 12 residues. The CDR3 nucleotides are TGCGCCAGCAGCCACGTAGCCAATGAGCAGTTCTTC. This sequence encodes CASSHVANEQFF.

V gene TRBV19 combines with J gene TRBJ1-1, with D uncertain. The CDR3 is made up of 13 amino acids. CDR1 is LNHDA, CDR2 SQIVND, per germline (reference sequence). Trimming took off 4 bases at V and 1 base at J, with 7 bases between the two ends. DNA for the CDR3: TGTGCCAGTAGTACCACAGAGAACACTGAAGCTTTCTTT. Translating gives CASSTTENTEAFF.

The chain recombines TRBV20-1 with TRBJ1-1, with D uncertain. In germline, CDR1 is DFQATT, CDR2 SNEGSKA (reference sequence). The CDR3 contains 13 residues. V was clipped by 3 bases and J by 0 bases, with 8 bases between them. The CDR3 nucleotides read TGCAGTGCTAGTGGACTGATGAACACTGAAGCTTTCTTT. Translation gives CSASGLMNTEAFF.

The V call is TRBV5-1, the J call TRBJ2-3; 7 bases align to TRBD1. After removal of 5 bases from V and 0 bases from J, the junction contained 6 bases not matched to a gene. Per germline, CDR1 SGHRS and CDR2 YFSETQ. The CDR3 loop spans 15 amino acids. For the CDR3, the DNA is TGCGCCAGCAGACGACAGGGAGAAAGCACAGATACGCAGTATTTT. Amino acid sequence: CASRRQGESTDTQYF.

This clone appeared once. In DNA, the CDR3 is TGCAGCGTTGCCGATGCGGGGGGCGGTGAGGTTCGGAATGAAAAACTGTTTTTT. Translation gives CSVADAGGGEVRNEKLFF. The rearrangement links TRBV29-1 to TRBJ1-4; D possibly corresponds to TRBD1 (6 bases). The germline CDR1 and CDR2 sequences are SQVTM and ANQGSEA. V dropped 4 bases and J dropped 5 bases, with 26 bases sitting between them. The CDR3 loop spans 18 amino acids.

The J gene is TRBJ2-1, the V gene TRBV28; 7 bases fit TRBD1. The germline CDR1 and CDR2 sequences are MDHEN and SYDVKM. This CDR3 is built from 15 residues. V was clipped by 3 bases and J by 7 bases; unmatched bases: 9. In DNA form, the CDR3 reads TGTGCCAGCAGTTTCCCGGGACAGTCTACTAATGAGCAGTTCTTC. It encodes CASSFPGQSTNEQFF.

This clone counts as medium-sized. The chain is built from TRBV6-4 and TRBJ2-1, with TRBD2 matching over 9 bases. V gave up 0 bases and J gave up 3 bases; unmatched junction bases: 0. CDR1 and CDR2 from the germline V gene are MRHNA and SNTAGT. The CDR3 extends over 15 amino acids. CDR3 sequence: CASSDSSGSYNEQFF. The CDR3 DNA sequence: TGTGCCAGCAGTGACTCTAGCGGGAGCTACAATGAGCAGTTCTTC.

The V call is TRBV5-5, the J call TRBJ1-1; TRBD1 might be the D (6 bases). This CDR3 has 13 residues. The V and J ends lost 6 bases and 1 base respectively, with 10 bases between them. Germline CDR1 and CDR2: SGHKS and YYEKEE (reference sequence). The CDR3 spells CASNRDGNTEAFF. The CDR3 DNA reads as TGTGCCAGCAACAGGGATGGGAACACTGAAGCTTTCTTT.

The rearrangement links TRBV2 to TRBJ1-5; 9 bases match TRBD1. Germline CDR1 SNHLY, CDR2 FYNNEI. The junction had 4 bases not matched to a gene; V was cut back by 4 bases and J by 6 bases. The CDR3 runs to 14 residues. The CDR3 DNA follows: TGTGCCAGCAGTGGACAGGGGGAGAGTCAGCCCCAGCATTTT. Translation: CASSGQGESQPQHF.

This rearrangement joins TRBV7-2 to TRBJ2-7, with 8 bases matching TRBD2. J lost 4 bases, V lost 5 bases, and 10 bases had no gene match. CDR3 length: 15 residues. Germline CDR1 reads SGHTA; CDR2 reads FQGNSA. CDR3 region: CASSLPGGTTYEQYF. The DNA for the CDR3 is TGTGCCAGCAGCCTGCCGGGAGGGACTACATACGAGCAGTACTTC.